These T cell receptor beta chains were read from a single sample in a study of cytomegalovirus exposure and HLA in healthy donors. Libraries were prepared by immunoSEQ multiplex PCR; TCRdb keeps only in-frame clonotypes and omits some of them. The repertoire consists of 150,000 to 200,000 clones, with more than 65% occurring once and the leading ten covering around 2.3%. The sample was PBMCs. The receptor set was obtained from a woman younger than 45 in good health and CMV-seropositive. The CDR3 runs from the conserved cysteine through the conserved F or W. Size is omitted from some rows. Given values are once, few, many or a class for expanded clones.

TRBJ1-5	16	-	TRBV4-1	CASSQVGRERHQPQHF
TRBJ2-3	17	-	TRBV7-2	CASSLPRGGLAPDTQYF
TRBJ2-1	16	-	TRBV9	CASSPGLAGLNNEQFF
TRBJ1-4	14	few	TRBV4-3	CASSPGQGNEKLFF
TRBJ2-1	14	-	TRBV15	CASRRGGGANEQFF
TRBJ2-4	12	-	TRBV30	CAWSVTGSVQYF
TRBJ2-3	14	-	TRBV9	CASSVKGLQDTQYF
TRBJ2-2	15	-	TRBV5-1	CASSPTLTGTGELFF
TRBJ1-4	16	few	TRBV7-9	CASSLVSGKNNEKLFF
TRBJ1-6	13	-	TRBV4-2	CASSQGGNSPLHF
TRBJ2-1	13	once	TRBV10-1	CASSPGDSNEQFF
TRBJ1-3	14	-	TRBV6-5	CASSPGVSGNTIYF
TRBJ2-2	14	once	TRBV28	CASSHTSVTGELFF
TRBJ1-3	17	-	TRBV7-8	CASSPDGQGAGGNTIYF
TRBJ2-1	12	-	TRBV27	CATYGGAGEQFF
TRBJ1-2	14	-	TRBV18	CASSPSAGGDGYTF
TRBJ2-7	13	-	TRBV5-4	CASSPTGAYEQYF
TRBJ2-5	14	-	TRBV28	CASSLYSGQETQYF
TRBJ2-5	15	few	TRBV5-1	CASSLGTGGVETQYF
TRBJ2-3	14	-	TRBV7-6	CASGSVGPTDTQYF
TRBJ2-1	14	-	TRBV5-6	CASSFVGSNNEQFF
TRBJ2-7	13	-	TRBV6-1	CASTRGTSLEQYF
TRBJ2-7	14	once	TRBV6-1	CASSERGAPDEQYF
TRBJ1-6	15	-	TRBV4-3	CASSQDAGGGGPLHF
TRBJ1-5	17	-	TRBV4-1	CASSQGSQGDRNQPQHF